The present T cell receptor (beta chain) was sequenced within a study of cytomegalovirus exposure and HLA in healthy donors. Background on the study: From HLA-typed donors, an early data release held about 85 million unique TCRs. Overall study results and limits: Testing in vitro showed three CMV-associated chains specific for CMV antigens. Accurate prediction of HLA-A and HLA-B alleles (for most subjects) was reportedly achieved from TCR beta sequences.

The PCR made use of 60 Vbeta and 13 Jbeta primers. Data came from immunoSEQ multiplex PCR; TCRdb stores just in-frame clones and leaves some out. Counted here are fewer than 250,000 clones, about four fifths occurring once; the ten biggest clones make up 1.6%. Unmatched junction bases numbered 6, after V lost 7 bases and J lost 8 bases. The CDR3 has 13 residues. The V gene's germline CDR1 is SNHLY and CDR2 FYNNEI. To note about this clone: Its matching antigen is unknown.

The origin of this receptor is a woman between 45 and 65 years old in good health and CMV-seronegative. The sample consisted of PBMCs. The chain carries TRBV2 and TRBJ1-2; 11 nucleotides match TRBD1. In DNA, the CDR3 is TGTGCCAGCACAGGACAGGGGGCGCGCGGCTACACCTTC. Translated: CASTGQGARGYTF.